This TCR beta chain is from a study of blood T cell repertoires in COVID-19. Turning to the study itself: From the United States, Italy and Spain came samples of acute and convalescent COVID-19. Sample material is recorded as cDNA or gDNA derived from T cells, B-cell-depleted T cells, or PBMCs.

Original data processing: The authors estimated nucleated cell counts from reference gene primer amplification. TCRdb's copy holds only in-frame clones and misses some; the assay was immunoSEQ multiplex PCR. The V and J calls and clone size come from that table; D and trimming were worked out from the DNA. The sample yields approximately 90,000 clones, 90% seen once. V lost 1 base, J lost 4 bases, and 16 bases lay in between. The CDR3 runs to 16 residues. Germline V gives CDR1 LGHDT, CDR2 YNNKEL (reference sequence). Sequencing used peripheral blood. The TCR comes from a man aged 55-75 years with acute or convalescent COVID-19. This chain connects TRBV3-1 (or the pseudogene TRBV3-2) to TRBJ1-2; the D is unclear. This chain's CDR3 is CASSQGGHSLFYGYTF. The CDR3 DNA sequence: TGTGCCAGCAGCCAAGGTGGTCACTCATTATTCTATGGCTACACCTTC.